The clone carrying this T cell receptor beta chain has a single count. These data belong to a study of CD8 T cells in Susac syndrome. Sequencing of TCR beta was performed on blood CD8+ and CD4+ T cells. CDR1 and CDR2 from the germline V gene are GTSNPN and SVGIG (reference sequence). Trimming at V came to 0 bases and at J to 5 bases, leaving 7 bases not matched to a gene. CDR3 length: 15 residues. Reverse transcription of roughly 0.5 to 1 ug RNA was carried out with random hexamers. TCRdb analysed the immunoSEQ multiplex PCR reads with MiXCR anew, one entry per CDR3 protein. In the table there are some 150,000 distinct CDR3 sequences, approximately 93% of which are singletons.

The sequenced material came from CD4+ T cells from PBMCs. This chain uses TRBV30 with TRBJ2-7; 10 bases are a match to TRBD2. The sequence derives from a human donor in good health. The CDR3 loop is CAWSVGLAGVDEQYF. In nucleotides, the CDR3 is TGTGCCTGGAGTGTAGGTCTAGCGGGAGTTGACGAGCAGTACTTC.